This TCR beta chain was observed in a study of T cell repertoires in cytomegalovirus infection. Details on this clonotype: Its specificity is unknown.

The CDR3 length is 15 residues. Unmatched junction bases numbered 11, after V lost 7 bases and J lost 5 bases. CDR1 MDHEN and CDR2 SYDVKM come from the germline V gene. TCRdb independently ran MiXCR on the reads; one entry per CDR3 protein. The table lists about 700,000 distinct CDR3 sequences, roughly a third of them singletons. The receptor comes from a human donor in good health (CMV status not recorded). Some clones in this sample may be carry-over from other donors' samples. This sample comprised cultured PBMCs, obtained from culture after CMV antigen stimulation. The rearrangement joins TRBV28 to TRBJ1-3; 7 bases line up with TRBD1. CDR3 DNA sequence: TGTGCCAGCACCCCCCCCGACAGGGCTAGAAACACCATATATTTT. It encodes CASTPPDRARNTIYF.